This T cell receptor beta chain came from a study of blood T cells in healthy people across ages. Many counts were recorded for this clonotype. This CDR3 contains 12 residues. Germline-derived CDR1 and CDR2 are ENHRY and SYGVKD. The ends lost 10 bases at V and 4 bases at J; junction bases unmatched: 1. A J-beta primer mix and a sample-barcoded 5' primer were used in a second PCR of about 7 to 12 cycles. TCRdb fed the 5' RACE reads into MiXCR, producing one record per CDR3 protein. The sample consists of 600,000 to 650,000 distinct CDR3 sequences, roughly 50% of them appearing once. The sequencing input was blood. The TCR comes from a man in his 60s in good health. This sequence joins TRBV10-3 and TRBJ1-6, with TRBD1 matching over 7 bases. CDR3 coding DNA: TGTGCCACACAGGGGTATAATTCACCCCTCCACTTT. It yields the protein CATQGYNSPLHF.